These 17 T cell receptor beta chains came from one sample sequenced in a study of blood T cell repertoires in COVID-19. Assay used: immunoSEQ multiplex PCR; TCRdb lists only in-frame clones, some missing. Here the sample spans 250,000 to 400,000 clones, 88% being singletons. Source material: peripheral blood. The receptor set was obtained from a woman aged 25 to 39 with COVID-19, enrolled during active disease.

V usage is TRBV19 and J usage is TRBJ1-1; D remains ambiguous. Between the trimmed V and J ends, which lost 3 bases and 7 bases, there was a span of 9 bases. There are 12 residues in the CDR3. Germline V gene data show CDR1 as LNHDA and CDR2 as SQIVND (reference sequence). CDR3 nucleotides: TGTGCCAGTAGTATTGGCTTGATTGAAGCTTTCTTT. It yields the protein CASSIGLIEAFF.

This chain joins TRBV19 and TRBJ1-2, with 8 bases matching TRBD1. Trimming removed 9 bases from V and 5 bases from J; junction bases left unmatched: 14. Germline lookup yields CDR1 LNHDA and CDR2 SQIVND (reference sequence). The CDR3 sequence is 15 residues long. DNA of the CDR3: TGTGCCAGCACGGAAGTGGGGACAGGACCATATGGCTACACCTTC. It specifies CASTEVGTGPYGYTF.

The gene calls are TRBV29-1 and TRBJ2-3; 7 bases map to TRBD1. J was trimmed by 4 bases and V by 2 bases; bases with no gene match: 9. The CDR3 is made up of 15 amino acids. The germline V gene encodes CDR1 SQVTM and CDR2 ANQGSEA. CDR3 sequence (DNA): TGCAGCGTTGAACTGTCCCGGCAGGGGGCAGATACGCAGTATTTT. Protein sequence: CSVELSRQGADTQYF.

The rearrangement uses TRBV3-1 (or the pseudogene TRBV3-2) and TRBJ1-2, with D unclear. Germline assignment: CDR1 LGHDT and CDR2 YNNKEL (reference sequence). This CDR3 contains 13 residues. The ends were cut back, 1 base at V and 4 bases at J, with 7 bases in the middle. CDR3 sequence (DNA): TGTGCCAGCAGCCAAGTTCACAGCTATGGCTACACCTTC. It specifies CASSQVHSYGYTF.

This sequence joins TRBV9 and TRBJ1-2; 7 bases align to TRBD1. CDR1 is SGDLS and CDR2 is YYNGEE in the germline V gene. The CDR3 is made up of 14 amino acids. Trimming at V came to 4 bases and at J to 4 bases, leaving 7 bases not matched to a gene. In nucleotides, the CDR3 is TGTGCCAGCAGCCCGAAACAGGGGATCTATGGCTACACCTTC. Translation: CASSPKQGIYGYTF.

The chain couples TRBV7-2 to TRBJ2-5; 12 bases are a match to TRBD1. Germline V gene data show CDR1 as SGHTA and CDR2 as FQGNSA. This CDR3 spans 18 amino acids. After removal of 3 bases from V and 1 base from J, the junction contained 9 bases not matched to a gene. The CDR3 nucleotides read TGTGCCAGCAGCTTCCTGGGACAGGGGGCACAAATCCAAGAGACCCAGTACTTC. This sequence encodes CASSFLGQGAQIQETQYF.

The chain joins TRBV30 to TRBJ2-3, with 8 bases aligning to TRBD2. J gave up 6 bases and V 5 bases, and 7 bases lay outside the gene matches. CDR3 length: 13 residues. The germline V gene has CDR1 GTSNPN and CDR2 SVGIG (reference sequence). The CDR3 DNA reads TGTGCCTGGTCGAGCGGGGGTTGGGATACGCAGTATTTT. Protein product: CAWSSGGWDTQYF.

This chain connects TRBV5-6 to TRBJ1-2; 8 positions match TRBD1. Trimming cost V 2 bases and J 8 bases; bases outside gene matches: 8. This CDR3 spans 14 amino acids. Germline lookup yields CDR1 SGHDT and CDR2 YYEEEE. The CDR3 sequence is CASSFGQGDRGYTF. In nucleotides, the CDR3 is TGTGCCAGCAGCTTCGGGCAGGGGGACAGGGGCTACACCTTC.

CDR3 in DNA: TGTGCCAGCAGCTTATATGCGGGGGCCTACGAGCAGTACTTC. It is translated as CASSLYAGAYEQYF. The rearrangement joins TRBV7-3 to TRBJ2-7; 7 bases align to TRBD2. V shed 2 bases and J 2 bases; nucleotides not matched to a gene: 3. Per the germline V gene, CDR1 is SGHTA and CDR2 is FQGTGA. The CDR3 spans 14 residues.

This chain connects TRBV3-1 (or the pseudogene TRBV3-2) to TRBJ1-2; no definite D call. This CDR3 is 14 amino acids long. CDR1 and CDR2 (germline): LGHDT, YNNKEL (reference sequence). The ends were cut back, 4 bases at V and 8 bases at J, with 17 bases in the middle. The CDR3 is CASSPAGRSSGYTF. The CDR3 region has the DNA TGTGCCAGCAGCCCGGCAGGCAGATCGAGCGGCTACACCTTC.

In this sample, this clone turned up once. The rearrangement joins TRBV3-1 (or the pseudogene TRBV3-2) to TRBJ1-4; tentative D call: TRBD1 (5 bases). The V gene's germline CDR1 is LGHDT and CDR2 YNNKEL (reference sequence). The CDR3 contains 16 residues. Trimming removed 4 bases from V and 1 base from J, with 13 bases in between. The CDR3 region has the DNA TGTGCCAGCAGCCGGGGCAGGGTGGAAACTAATGAAAAACTGTTTTTT. This translates into CASSRGRVETNEKLFF.

This chain links TRBV2 with TRBJ1-3; D possibly corresponds to TRBD1 (6 bases). The CDR3 has 13 residues. Deletions cut 10 bases from V and 4 bases from J, with 14 bases between. Per the germline V gene, CDR1 is SNHLY and CDR2 is FYNNEI. CDR3 residues: CATKTGHGNTIYF. CDR3 DNA sequence: TGTGCCACCAAGACAGGCCACGGAAACACCATATATTTT.

This sequence joins TRBV23-1 and TRBJ1-2; 8 positions agree with TRBD1. TRBV23-1 is noted as an ORF with a role that remains uncertain. V lost 0 bases, J lost 7 bases, and 7 bases stayed unmatched. This CDR3 contains 15 residues. The CDR3: CASSQSSGGFSGYTF. The DNA for the CDR3 is TGCGCCAGCAGTCAATCTTCAGGGGGCTTTAGTGGCTACACCTTC.

This clone was recorded once. V usage is TRBV27 and J usage is TRBJ1-3; perhaps TRBD1 as D (5 bases). Trimming removed 5 bases from V and 0 bases from J, with 14 bases in between. The CDR3 consists of 16 residues. Germline CDR1 and CDR2: MNHEY and SMNVEV (reference sequence). CDR3 sequence: CASSHLPGNSGNTIYF. CDR3 bases: TGTGCCAGCAGTCACCTCCCAGGGAACTCTGGAAACACCATATATTTT.

The chain links TRBV5-1 to TRBJ2-6, with 8 bases matching TRBD1. V lost 3 bases and J lost 4; bases outside the gene matches: 9. The germline gives CDR1 SGHRS, CDR2 YFSETQ. The CDR3 is made up of 17 amino acids. The CDR3 sequence is CASSSDRDLPGANVLTF. The CDR3 DNA follows: TGCGCCAGCAGCTCGGACAGGGATCTGCCCGGGGCCAACGTCCTGACTTTC.

This chain connects TRBV7-2 to TRBJ1-2; maybe TRBD1 (6 bases). Germline lookup yields CDR1 SGHTA and CDR2 FQGNSA. The CDR3 is made up of 17 amino acids. Trimming shortened V by 5 bases and J by 4 bases, and 23 bases separated the two germline ends. This CDR3 is CASSVIRGATGSYGYTF. The CDR3, as DNA: TGTGCCAGCAGCGTTATTAGGGGTGCTACAGGGTCCTATGGCTACACCTTC.

V usage is TRBV11-1 and J usage is TRBJ1-1; TRBD1 might be the D (6 bases). Trimming left V 3 bases short and J 4 bases short, with 15 bases between. Germline CDR1 reads SGHAT; CDR2 reads FQDESV (reference sequence). This CDR3 has 15 amino acids. For the CDR3, the DNA is TGTGCCAGCAGCTTGGGGGGGCGTATGGGCACTGAAGCTTTCTTT. Translation: CASSLGGRMGTEAFF.